The rows below give T cell receptor beta chains drawn from one sample of a study of T cell changes during pregnancy in multiple sclerosis. Produced via immunoSEQ multiplex PCR; TCRdb's table is partial and in-frame only. The sample includes fewer than 90,000 clones, 94% of them seen just once. This material consisted of peripheral blood, taken after pregnancy. These receptor sequences come from a female donor in good health, enrolled as a control in a pregnancy study. Both conserved end residues are part of each CDR3. The order of the fields is V gene, CDR3 length, J gene, clone size, D gene, CDR3 DNA, CDR3 protein. A D gene is named only where the DNA matches it firmly. Clone size is given for some rows only: seen once, a few or many times, or a class if the clone is expanded.

V: TRBV5-4; length: 17; J: TRBJ1-4; size: -; D: TRBD1; DNA: TGTGCCAGCAGCTTGGGAGGGACAGTTAGACCGATTGGGGAACTGTTTTTT; CDR3: CASSLGGTVRPIGELFF
V: TRBV20-1; length: 10; J: TRBJ2-3; size: -; D: TRBD2; DNA: TGTGGGGGAGGGCCTGTTACGCAGTATTTT; CDR3: CGGGPVTQYF
V: TRBV7-8; length: 15; J: TRBJ2-7; size: once; D: -; DNA: TGTGCCAGCAGCTTAGAGGTGCGGTACTCCTACGAGCAGTACTTC; CDR3: CASSLEVRYSYEQYF
V: TRBV27; length: 15; J: TRBJ2-7; size: once; D: -; DNA: TGTGCCAGCAGTTTATTGGCAGGGCGTCCCTACGAGCAGTACTTC; CDR3: CASSLLAGRPYEQYF
V: TRBV28; length: 14; J: TRBJ2-7; size: once; D: TRBD2; DNA: TGTGCCAGCAGTCCCGGGACTAGCCTCTACGAGCAGTACTTC; CDR3: CASSPGTSLYEQYF
V: TRBV2; length: 14; J: TRBJ1-4; size: -; D: -; DNA: TGTGCCAGCAGTGAACAGATCTTCAATGAAAAACTGTTTTTT; CDR3: CASSEQIFNEKLFF
V: TRBV2; length: 13; J: TRBJ1-1; size: -; D: TRBD1; DNA: TGTGCCAGCGGGGGGACAGCGAACACTGAAGCTTTCTTT; CDR3: CASGGTANTEAFF
V: TRBV5-6; length: 14; J: TRBJ1-3; size: -; D: TRBD1; DNA: TGTGCCAGCAGCACGTACAGGGGTGGAAACACCATATATTTT; CDR3: CASSTYRGGNTIYF
V: TRBV5-1; length: 14; J: TRBJ1-1; size: -; D: -; DNA: TGCGCCAGCAGCGCGGGACCGTCGGGGACTGAAGCTTTCTTT; CDR3: CASSAGPSGTEAFF
V: TRBV19; length: 18; J: TRBJ1-1; size: -; D: -; DNA: TGTGCCAGTAGGGACAATGACGAAAGCCGCCTTTGGAACACTGAAGCTTTCTTT; CDR3: CASRDNDESRLWNTEAFF
V: TRBV5-1; length: 16; J: TRBJ2-5; size: -; D: -; DNA: TGCGCCAGCAGCCCATCGCTGCAGGCCTCCCAAGAGACCCAGTACTTC; CDR3: CASSPSLQASQETQYF
V: TRBV4-1; length: 15; J: TRBJ1-2; size: -; D: -; DNA: TGCGCCAGCAGCCAAGATCCAGCAGGCAACTATGGCTACACCTTC; CDR3: CASSQDPAGNYGYTF
V: TRBV6-5; length: 12; J: TRBJ2-1; size: -; D: TRBD2; DNA: TGTGCCAGCAGTTTCGGACTAGCGGGCCTCATCTTC; CDR3: CASSFGLAGLIF
V: TRBV19; length: 16; J: TRBJ2-4; size: -; D: TRBD1; DNA: TGTGCCAGTAGTAAGGGGAACAGGGGACCCAAAAACATTCAGTACTTC; CDR3: CASSKGNRGPKNIQYF
V: TRBV7-9; length: 12; J: TRBJ2-7; size: -; D: -; DNA: TGTGCCAGCAGTTGGACATTATACGAGCAGTACTTC; CDR3: CASSWTLYEQYF
V: TRBV10-3; length: 13; J: TRBJ2-7; size: once; D: TRBD2; DNA: TGTGCCATCCTTAGCGGGAGGGGCGACGAGCAGTACTTC; CDR3: CAILSGRGDEQYF
V: TRBV10-1; length: 16; J: TRBJ1-5; size: once; D: -; DNA: TGCGCCAGCAGTGAGACAGACAGTTATAGCAATCAGCCCCAGCATTTT; CDR3: CASSETDSYSNQPQHF
V: TRBV5-1; length: 15; J: TRBJ2-5; size: -; D: -; DNA: TGCGCCAGCAGCACGGGGGACCCCCACCAAGAGACCCAGTACTTC; CDR3: CASSTGDPHQETQYF
V: TRBV28; length: 15; J: TRBJ2-7; size: -; D: TRBD1; DNA: TGTGCCAGCAGTTTTCTAGGACAGGGTGGCCACGAGCAGTACTTC; CDR3: CASSFLGQGGHEQYF
V: TRBV7-2; length: 15; J: TRBJ2-1; size: -; D: TRBD2; DNA: TGTGCCAGCAGTTGGACTAGCGGGGATCTCAATGAGCAGTTCTTC; CDR3: CASSWTSGDLNEQFF
V: TRBV28; length: 15; J: TRBJ2-3; size: -; D: TRBD2; DNA: TGTGCCAGCAGTTCAGCGGGAGAGGTCGCAGATACGCAGTATTTT; CDR3: CASSSAGEVADTQYF
V: TRBV5-1; length: 15; J: TRBJ1-1; size: once; D: TRBD1; DNA: TGCGCCAGCAGGCTGACAGGGGGAGGAAGCACTGAAGCTTTCTTT; CDR3: CASRLTGGGSTEAFF
V: TRBV28; length: 16; J: TRBJ2-7; size: -; D: -; DNA: TGTGCCAGCAGTCCCTGGCGGGGGCAGGGAACCTACGAGCAGTACTTC; CDR3: CASSPWRGQGTYEQYF
V: TRBV14; length: 14; J: TRBJ2-1; size: -; D: TRBD2; DNA: TGTGCCAGCAGCAACCGGGTTTCGGGAGGTGAGCAGTTCTTC; CDR3: CASSNRVSGGEQFF
V: TRBV7-9; length: 17; J: TRBJ2-3; size: -; D: -; DNA: TGTGCCAGCAGCTTAGACGACTACCTACGGACTGCAGATACGCAGTATTTT; CDR3: CASSLDDYLRTADTQYF
V: TRBV19; length: 13; J: TRBJ2-2; size: -; D: -; DNA: TGTGCCAGTAGTCCTGACATAACCGGGGAGCTGTTTTTT; CDR3: CASSPDITGELFF
V: TRBV28; length: 15; J: TRBJ1-5; size: -; D: TRBD1; DNA: TGTGCCAGCAGTTTCCAACAGGGGTGGGGACAGCCCCAGCATTTT; CDR3: CASSFQQGWGQPQHF
V: TRBV9; length: 16; J: TRBJ1-1; size: -; D: -; DNA: TGTGCCAGCAGCGTAGGGGTAGGTAGGGGAGGCACTGAAGCTTTCTTT; CDR3: CASSVGVGRGGTEAFF
V: TRBV6-1; length: 14; J: TRBJ2-1; size: -; D: TRBD2; DNA: TGTGCCAGCAGTGAACCCGGGACTATCAATGAGCAGTTCTTC; CDR3: CASSEPGTINEQFF
V: TRBV9; length: 12; J: TRBJ1-1; size: -; D: -; DNA: TGTGCCAGCAGCGGCCCAGGGACTGAAGCTTTCTTT; CDR3: CASSGPGTEAFF
V: TRBV28; length: 14; J: TRBJ2-1; size: -; D: TRBD1; DNA: TGTGCCAGTTTCTCCGGGACAGGGGGGGGTGAGCAGTTCTTC; CDR3: CASFSGTGGGEQFF
V: TRBV2; length: 15; J: TRBJ2-1; size: -; D: TRBD2; DNA: TGTGCCAGCAGTGAGGGGTTAGCGGGAGCGAGTGAGCAGTTCTTC; CDR3: CASSEGLAGASEQFF
V: TRBV18; length: 16; J: TRBJ1-1; size: -; D: TRBD1; DNA: TGTGCCAGCTCACCGGACAGGGCAACGCGGGGTACTGAAGCTTTCTTT; CDR3: CASSPDRATRGTEAFF
V: TRBV6-5; length: 16; J: TRBJ2-7; size: -; D: TRBD1; DNA: TGTGCCAGCAGTTTAGTCGGGACAGGGGGGTTCCACGAGCAGTACTTC; CDR3: CASSLVGTGGFHEQYF
V: TRBV2; length: 14; J: TRBJ2-5; size: -; D: -; DNA: TGTGCCAGTAAGCAGGAAGGGAGCGGGGAGACCCAGTACTTC; CDR3: CASKQEGSGETQYF
V: TRBV9; length: 14; J: TRBJ1-1; size: few; D: -; DNA: TGTGCCAGCAGCGTAGTGGCAGTTAACACTGAAGCTTTCTTT; CDR3: CASSVVAVNTEAFF
V: TRBV7-8; length: 17; J: TRBJ2-5; size: -; D: TRBD2; DNA: TGTGCCAGCAGCTTAGCGTTGCGCGGGAGGCGTCCAGAGACCCAGTACTTC; CDR3: CASSLALRGRRPETQYF
V: TRBV19; length: 13; J: TRBJ2-7; size: -; D: TRBD1; DNA: TGTGCCAGTAGTAACCCAGGGGGCTACGAGCAGTACTTC; CDR3: CASSNPGGYEQYF
V: TRBV5-1; length: 15; J: TRBJ2-5; size: -; D: TRBD2; DNA: TGCGCCAGCAGCGGCGGTGGGGGAGGGCCAGAGACCCAGTACTTC; CDR3: CASSGGGGGPETQYF
V: TRBV18; length: 15; J: TRBJ1-4; size: -; D: TRBD1; DNA: TGTGCCAGCTCGCAGCTCCCGGGACAGGGGGCGGAACTGTTTTTT; CDR3: CASSQLPGQGAELFF
V: TRBV5-1; length: 16; J: TRBJ2-1; size: -; D: TRBD2; DNA: TGCGCCAGCCGAACTGACCTAGCGGGCCTAGGAAATGAGCAGTTCTTC; CDR3: CASRTDLAGLGNEQFF
V: TRBV11-2; length: 12; J: TRBJ2-1; size: -; D: -; DNA: TGTGCCAGCAGCTTTTCAGGGAATGAGCAGTTCTTC; CDR3: CASSFSGNEQFF
V: TRBV5-1; length: 12; J: TRBJ2-2; size: -; D: -; DNA: TGCGCCAGCAGCTTCATCCCCGGGGAGCTGTTTTTT; CDR3: CASSFIPGELFF
V: TRBV27; length: 15; J: TRBJ2-7; size: -; D: TRBD2; DNA: TGTGCCAGCAGTCCACGGGGACTAGCGGGAGACGAGCAGTACTTC; CDR3: CASSPRGLAGDEQYF
V: TRBV4-1; length: 15; J: TRBJ2-5; size: -; D: TRBD1; DNA: TGCGCCAGCAGCCAGGGACAGGGTTTATGGGAGACCCAGTACTTC; CDR3: CASSQGQGLWETQYF
V: TRBV5-1; length: 15; J: TRBJ2-6; size: -; D: TRBD1; DNA: TGCGCCAGCAGCTTTACAGGGGTTGGGGCCAACGTCCTGACTTTC; CDR3: CASSFTGVGANVLTF
V: TRBV9; length: 19; J: TRBJ2-3; size: -; D: TRBD2; DNA: TGTGCCAGCAGCCCCAGACTAGCGGGAGGGCTTAACGCTGCAGATACGCAGTATTTT; CDR3: CASSPRLAGGLNAADTQYF
V: TRBV28; length: 14; J: TRBJ1-1; size: -; D: TRBD1; DNA: TGTGCCAGCAGGGTGACAGGGATGAACACTGAAGCTTTCTTT; CDR3: CASRVTGMNTEAFF
V: TRBV27; length: 16; J: TRBJ2-4; size: -; D: -; DNA: TGTGCCAGCAGCAAACTGAACCCCCGGGGCAAAAACATTCAGTACTTC; CDR3: CASSKLNPRGKNIQYF
V: TRBV18; length: 14; J: TRBJ1-3; size: -; D: TRBD1; DNA: TGTGCCACCAAAGAGGGGGCGACTGGAAACACCATATATTTT; CDR3: CATKEGATGNTIYF
V: TRBV18; length: 15; J: TRBJ2-5; size: -; D: TRBD1; DNA: TGTGCCAGCTCACCTGTCCGGGACAGACAAGAGACCCAGTACTTC; CDR3: CASSPVRDRQETQYF
V: TRBV9; length: 16; J: TRBJ2-3; size: -; D: -; DNA: TGTGCCAGCAGCGTAGAAGGACTTCCTAGCACAGATACGCAGTATTTT; CDR3: CASSVEGLPSTDTQYF
V: TRBV7-9; length: 15; J: TRBJ2-1; size: -; D: TRBD1; DNA: TGTGCCAGCAGCTTAACAGGGGGGTCCTACAATGAGCAGTTCTTC; CDR3: CASSLTGGSYNEQFF
V: TRBV5-6; length: 19; J: TRBJ2-1; size: -; D: TRBD2; DNA: TGTGCCAGCAGCTTCTTAGCGACTAGCGGGACCGGGTCCTACAATGAGCAGTTCTTC; CDR3: CASSFLATSGTGSYNEQFF
V: TRBV28; length: 14; J: TRBJ1-5; size: -; D: -; DNA: TGTGCCAGCAGTTTTAGATCCGGCAATCAGCCCCAGCATTTT; CDR3: CASSFRSGNQPQHF
V: TRBV18; length: 14; J: TRBJ1-1; size: -; D: TRBD1; DNA: TGTGCCAGCTCACTTGGGACAGGGAACACTGAAGCTTTCTTT; CDR3: CASSLGTGNTEAFF
V: TRBV28; length: 14; J: TRBJ1-1; size: -; D: -; DNA: TGTGCCAGCATCAACTCCGGGACACAAAGAGAAGCTTTCTTT; CDR3: CASINSGTQREAFF
V: TRBV5-4; length: 15; J: TRBJ2-5; size: -; D: TRBD2; DNA: TGTGCCAGCAGCGGGACTAGCGGGACTGGAGAGACCCAGTACTTC; CDR3: CASSGTSGTGETQYF
V: TRBV10-3; length: 18; J: TRBJ1-4; size: -; D: -; DNA: TGTGCCATCTCCCCTGACAGGCTTTATACTGCAACTAATGAAAAACTGTTTTTT; CDR3: CAISPDRLYTATNEKLFF